The sequence of this T cell receptor beta chain was determined in a study of blood T cell repertoires in COVID-19. Repertoires were generated with immunoSEQ multiplex PCR, while TCRdb's copy carries only in-frame clones and drops some. Here the sample spans 130,000 or so clones, approximately 87% being singletons. The sample was peripheral blood. The receptor was derived from a woman in her fifties or sixties with acute or convalescent COVID-19.

CDR3 in amino acids: CASSPLWGREGRGEQYF. CDR3 bases: TGTGCCAGCAGTCCCCTCTGGGGGCGGGAGGGCCGGGGCGAGCAGTACTTC. The chain couples TRBV5-4 to TRBJ2-7; TRBD2 agrees at 9 bases. The V segment lost 5 bases and the J segment 6 bases; nucleotides outside the gene matches: 18. Per germline, CDR1 SGHNT and CDR2 YYREEE (reference sequence). There are 17 residues in the CDR3.